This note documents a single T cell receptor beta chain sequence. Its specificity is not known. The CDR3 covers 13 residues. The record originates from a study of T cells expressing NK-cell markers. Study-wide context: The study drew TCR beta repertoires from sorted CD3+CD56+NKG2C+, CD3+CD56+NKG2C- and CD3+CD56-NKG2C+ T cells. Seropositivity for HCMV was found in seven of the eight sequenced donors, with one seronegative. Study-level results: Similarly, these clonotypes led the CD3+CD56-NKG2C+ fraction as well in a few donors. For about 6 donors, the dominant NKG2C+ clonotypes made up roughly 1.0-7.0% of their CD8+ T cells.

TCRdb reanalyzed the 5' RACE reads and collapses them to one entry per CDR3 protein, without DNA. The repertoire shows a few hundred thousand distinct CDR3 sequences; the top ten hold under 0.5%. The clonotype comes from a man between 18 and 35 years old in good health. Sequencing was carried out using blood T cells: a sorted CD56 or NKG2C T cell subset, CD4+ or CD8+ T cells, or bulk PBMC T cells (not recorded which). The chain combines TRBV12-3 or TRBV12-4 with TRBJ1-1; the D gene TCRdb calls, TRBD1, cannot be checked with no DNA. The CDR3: CASMAGARTEAFF.